Below, 27 T cell receptor beta chains from the same sample are listed, as sequenced in a study of blood T cell repertoires in COVID-19. Data came from immunoSEQ multiplex PCR; TCRdb stores just in-frame clones and leaves some out. The sample shows some 270,000 clones, 80% to 85% of them seen only once. The sequencing input was PBMCs or T cells enriched from blood (not recorded which). These receptor sequences come from a man aged 45 to 65 who had recovered from COVID-19.

The DNA for the CDR3 is TGTGCCAGCAGTTACGAAGGCGGGCGTGCCAACAATGAGCAGTTCTTC. Its protein is CASSYEGGRANNEQFF. The chain links TRBV6-5 to TRBJ2-1, with a weak D call TRBD2 (5 bases). Trimming removed 2 bases at V and 5 bases at J, with 16 bases between. Germline loops: CDR1 MNHEY, CDR2 SVGAGI. The CDR3 runs to 16 residues.

V is TRBV11-2 and J is TRBJ2-3, with D perhaps matching TRBD1 (5 bases). From germline, CDR1 is SGHAT and CDR2 FQNNGV. Between the trimmed V and J ends, which lost 4 bases and 3 bases, there was a span of 14 bases. The CDR3 has 15 amino acids. CDR3 amino acids: CASSSDQGRTDTQYF. Here the CDR3 DNA reads TGTGCCAGCAGCTCAGATCAGGGAAGAACAGATACGCAGTATTTT. Based on the CDR3 plus reference TRBV11-2 and TRBJ2-3, the full variable domain is EAGVAQSPRYKIIEKRQSVAFWCNPISGHATLYWYQQILGQGPKLLIQFQNNGVVDDSQLPKDRFSAERLKGVDSTLKIQPAKLEDSAVYLCASSSDQGRTDTQYFGPGTRLTVL.

This chain connects TRBV15 to TRBJ2-7; TRBD2 matches at 7 bases. Unmatched junction bases numbered 9, after V lost 6 bases and J lost 7 bases. Per the germline V gene, CDR1 is LNHNV and CDR2 is YYDKDF (reference sequence). CDR3 length equals 13 residues. CDR3 sequence (DNA): TGTGCCACCAGAACGGGGGGACGGGGTGAGCAGTACTTC. Translated, it gives CATRTGGRGEQYF.

The DNA of the CDR3 is TGTGCCACCAGCACTAAAAAACTTCCGTGGTCTGAAGCTTTCTTT. It is translated as CATSTKKLPWSEAFF. The rearrangement uses TRBV15 and TRBJ1-1; D remains ambiguous. The CDR3 length is 15 residues. Trimming left V 4 bases short and J 6 bases short, with 18 bases between. Germline values: CDR1 LNHNV, CDR2 YYDKDF (reference sequence).

J is TRBJ2-7 and V is TRBV5-1; 8 bases map to TRBD2. Trimming took 2 bases from V and 3 from J; bases not matched to a gene: 1. The germline CDR1 and CDR2 sequences are SGHRS and YFSETQ. The CDR3 covers 13 residues. The CDR3 reads CASSFTSGYEQYF. The CDR3 DNA sequence: TGCGCCAGCAGCTTTACTAGCGGCTACGAGCAGTACTTC.

The chain couples TRBV10-3 to TRBJ2-7; TRBD1 matches 10 bases. Trimming removed 3 bases from V and 2 bases from J; junction bases left unmatched: 10. CDR3 length: 17 residues. CDR1 and CDR2 (germline): ENHRY, SYGVKD. The CDR3 DNA follows: TGTGCCATCAGTGAACACCTGAGACAGGGGGCAACCTACGAGCAGTACTTC. Its translation: CAISEHLRQGATYEQYF.

V and J are TRBV9 and TRBJ1-2; weak D call: TRBD1 (6 bases). Germline lookup yields CDR1 SGDLS and CDR2 YYNGEE. Trimming removed 2 bases at V and 0 bases at J, with 11 bases between. The CDR3 has 15 residues. The CDR3 coding sequence is TGTGCCAGCAGCGTTTCAGGGGCTACTAACTATGGCTACACCTTC. Translation gives CASSVSGATNYGYTF.

There are many counts of this clone. This chain connects TRBV20-1 to TRBJ1-4, with 11 positions matching TRBD1. The CDR3 sequence is 15 residues long. V was pared by 3 bases and J by 7 bases, with 7 bases of the junction left unmatched. CDR1 and CDR2 from the germline V gene are DFQATT and SNEGSKA (reference sequence). CDR3 sequence: CSASRTGGGGEKLFF. The CDR3 DNA reads TGCAGTGCTAGTCGGACAGGGGGCGGAGGTGAAAAACTGTTTTTT.

V gene TRBV4-1 combines with J gene TRBJ1-1; tentative D call: TRBD1 (5 bases). Germline CDR1 and CDR2: MGHRA and YSYEKL. With 3 bases removed from V and 1 base from J, the gap between germline ends came to 12 bases. CDR3 length: 15 amino acids. For the CDR3, the DNA is TGCGCCAGCAGCCAGGGACTCAACGAGAACACTGAAGCTTTCTTT. This codes for CASSQGLNENTEAFF.

The J gene is TRBJ2-7, the V gene TRBV10-3; D is perhaps TRBD2 (7 bases). The CDR3 consists of 12 residues. V lost 11 bases and J 3 bases, leaving 14 bases between the germline ends. Germline assignment: CDR1 ENHRY and CDR2 SYGVKD. CDR3 DNA: TGTGCCGTCCAAGGGGGGGGCTACGAGCAGTACTTC. Its translation is CAVQGGGYEQYF.

CDR3 sequence reads: CATSWGQGARNIQYF. DNA for the CDR3: TGTGCCACCAGCTGGGGACAGGGGGCACGGAACATTCAGTACTTC. The rearrangement joins TRBV15 to TRBJ2-4, with 12 bases lining up with TRBD1. The ends lost 5 bases at V and 7 bases at J; junction bases unmatched: 6. Germline V gives CDR1 LNHNV, CDR2 YYDKDF (reference sequence). The CDR3 has 15 residues.

The chain combines TRBV6-2 or TRBV6-3 with TRBJ2-1; D might be TRBD2 (6 bases). Germline CDR1 MNHEY, CDR2 SVGEGT. The length of the CDR3 is 14 residues. The V end lost 1 base, the J end lost 8 bases, and 12 bases lay between the germline ends. The CDR3 sequence is CASSYFAGNYEQFF. The CDR3 DNA sequence: TGTGCCAGCAGTTACTTCGCGGGAAATTATGAGCAGTTCTTC.

The chain carries TRBV6-5 and TRBJ2-1, with 9 nucleotides matching TRBD2. Germline CDR1 and CDR2: MNHEY and SVGAGI. The CDR3 covers 14 residues. The V segment lost 2 bases and the J segment 9 bases; nucleotides outside the gene matches: 5. CDR3 region: CASSYVAGGREQFF. CDR3 sequence (DNA): TGTGCCAGCAGTTACGTCGCGGGGGGGCGTGAGCAGTTCTTC.

V gene TRBV7-8 combines with J gene TRBJ1-4, with D perhaps matching TRBD1 (5 bases). CDR1 is SGHVS and CDR2 is FQNEAQ in the germline V gene. Trimming pared 3 bases from V and 8 bases from J, leaving 16 bases between. The CDR3 consists of 15 residues. CDR3 nucleotide sequence: TGTGCCAGCAGCTTTTCAGGTCTACAGGCCGAAAAACTGTTTTTT. Translating gives CASSFSGLQAEKLFF.

CDR3 nucleotides: TGTGCCAGCAGCCAAGACCCACCGACAGGTTGGGGCGGGGAGCTGTTTTTT. Protein product: CASSQDPPTGWGGELFF. The chain employs TRBV3-1 (or the pseudogene TRBV3-2) and TRBJ2-2, with TRBD1 as a possible D gene (6 bases). The V gene's germline CDR1 is LGHDT and CDR2 YNNKEL (reference sequence). This CDR3 has 17 residues. The V end was cut by 0 bases, the J end by 7 bases, with 18 bases between.

The J gene is TRBJ1-6, the V gene TRBV6-5; maybe TRBD1 (5 bases). The CDR3 covers 15 residues. Germline values: CDR1 MNHEY, CDR2 SVGAGI. The V end lost 6 bases, the J end lost 7 bases, and 16 bases lay between the germline ends. The DNA of the CDR3 is TGTGCCAGCAGCCCGGGAGCTGAGGGGAATTCACCCCTCCACTTT. Protein product: CASSPGAEGNSPLHF.

The CDR3 DNA reads as TGTGCCAGCAGCGGGGACAGCTACAATCAGCCCCAGCATTTT. Translating it yields CASSGDSYNQPQHF. The rearrangement links TRBV2 to TRBJ1-5; 7 bases map to TRBD1. The junction had 5 bases not matched to a gene; V was cut back by 6 bases and J by 3 bases. Germline V lookup: CDR1 SNHLY, CDR2 FYNNEI. The CDR3 consists of 14 residues.

This clone has just a few counts. CDR3 DNA sequence: TGCGCCAGCAGTCAACGGACAGGGGGGGATGAAAAACTGTTTTTT. As protein: CASSQRTGGDEKLFF. The chain couples TRBV23-1 to TRBJ1-4; 10 nucleotides line up with TRBD1. TRBV23-1 is flagged as an ORF with uncertain function. The V and J ends lost 2 bases and 6 bases, in that order; junction bases with no gene match: 3. The length of the CDR3 is 15 residues.

This clone was seen just once. The J gene is TRBJ2-7, the V gene TRBV4-2; no clear D gene. Germline V gene data show CDR1 as LGHNA and CDR2 as YNFKEQ. V was trimmed by 1 base and J by 3 bases, leaving 10 bases between them. The CDR3 consists of 14 residues. The CDR3 DNA reads TGTGCCAGCAGCCAAGCCGCGGCCGGCTACGAGCAGTACTTC. Translated: CASSQAAAGYEQYF.

This clone showed up many times. The V gene is TRBV12-3 or TRBV12-4, the J gene TRBJ1-1; no definite D call. Trimming took off 5 bases at V and 10 bases at J, with 14 bases between the two ends. This CDR3 contains 12 residues. This CDR3 is CASSPPGKGAFF. The CDR3 DNA is TGTGCCAGCAGTCCCCCGGGGAAGGGAGCTTTCTTT.

This clone was found many times. This rearrangement joins TRBV2 to TRBJ1-5, with 7 positions matching TRBD1. The germline CDR1 and CDR2 sequences are SNHLY and FYNNEI. J gave up 4 bases and V 6 bases, and 6 bases lay outside the gene matches. The CDR3 is 14 amino acids. CDR3 loop: CASSLSQGNQPQHF. CDR3 DNA: TGTGCCAGCAGCCTCTCACAGGGGAATCAGCCCCAGCATTTT.

The V and J genes are TRBV7-3 and TRBJ2-5; TRBD1 aligns across 9 bases. V lost 5 bases to trimming and J lost 5 bases; unmatched junction nucleotides: 12. The CDR3 contains 16 residues. Germline V gene lookup returns CDR1 SGHTA and CDR2 FQGTGA. In DNA, the CDR3 is TGTGCCAGCAGCCTACAACCCGGGACAGGGTACGAGACCCAGTACTTC. Its translation: CASSLQPGTGYETQYF. Complete variable domain (other parts from reference TRBV7-3 and TRBJ2-5): GAGVSQTPSNKVTEKGKYVELRCDPISGHTALYWYRQSLGQGPEFLIYFQGTGAADDSGLPNDRFFAVRPEGSVSTLKIQRTERGDSAVYLCASSLQPGTGYETQYFGPGTRLLVL.

V gene TRBV7-9 combines with J gene TRBJ1-1, with D maybe TRBD1 (6 bases). This CDR3 has 15 residues. Germline assignment: CDR1 SEHNR and CDR2 FQNEAQ (reference sequence). The V gene lost 5 bases and the J gene lost 1 base, with 14 bases spanning the gap. In DNA form, the CDR3 reads TGTGCCAGCAGCCCTGTGGGACAAAAGAACACTGAAGCTTTCTTT. Its protein is CASSPVGQKNTEAFF. Full variable domain (rest looked up from reference TRBV7-9 and TRBJ1-1): DTGVSQNPRHKITKRGQNVTFRCDPISEHNRLYWYRQTLGQGPEFLTYFQNEAQLEKSRLLSDRFSAERPKGSFSTLEIQRTEQGDSAMYLCASSPVGQKNTEAFFGQGTRLTVV.

The CDR3 DNA is TGTGCCAGCAGCCAACACAGCGGGAGTCTTTCGGACATTCAGTACTTC. Encoded protein: CASSQHSGSLSDIQYF. This chain joins TRBV5-6 and TRBJ2-4; 8 nucleotides agree with TRBD2. This CDR3 has 16 amino acids. The germline CDR1 and CDR2 sequences are SGHDT and YYEEEE. Trimming cost V 4 bases and J 8 bases; bases outside gene matches: 14.

A single count supports this clone. The V and J genes are TRBV15 and TRBJ2-2; D uncertain. CDR3 length: 15 amino acids. Germline V gene lookup returns CDR1 LNHNV and CDR2 YYDKDF (reference sequence). Deletions cut 0 bases from V and 1 base from J, with 6 bases between. This CDR3 reads CATSRDRLNTGELFF. The CDR3 coding sequence is TGTGCCACCAGCAGAGACAGGCTGAACACCGGGGAGCTGTTTTTT.

This clone was counted only a few times. The chain couples TRBV5-1 to TRBJ2-7; D not resolved. This CDR3 contains 16 residues. Germline CDR1 is SGHRS and CDR2 is YFSETQ. The V gene lost 0 bases and the J gene lost 5 bases, with 18 bases spanning the gap. The CDR3 loop is CASSLAGRLITDEQYF. In DNA form, the CDR3 reads TGCGCCAGCAGCTTGGCAGGCAGGTTAATTACCGACGAGCAGTACTTC.

This chain links TRBV15 with TRBJ1-5; D is perhaps TRBD1 (5 bases). This CDR3 is built from 14 residues. Germline V gene sequence: CDR1 LNHNV, CDR2 YYDKDF (reference sequence). The V end was cut by 9 bases, the J end by 2 bases, with 14 bases between. The CDR3 here is CATLGGTGNQPQHF. As DNA, the CDR3 is TGTGCCACTTTGGGGGGAACAGGCAATCAGCCCCAGCATTTT.